Shown below are 13 T cell receptor beta chains from a single sample sequenced in a study of blood T cell repertoires in COVID-19 (TCRdb year 2020). The method was the immunoSEQ multiplex PCR assay. The table was pulled from immuneACCESS by TCRdb, which kept in-frame rearrangements only. Such tables lose some clones; where checked, under half of the loss comes from unresolved V genes, and the rest has no known cause. The sample profile shows about 280,000 clones; 83% of them were found once. The leading ten clones occupy approximately 9% of the sample. The sequenced material came from peripheral blood. These receptors originate from a woman between 50 and 59 years old who had recovered from COVID-19.

The rearrangement joins TRBV5-1 to TRBJ1-1; D might be TRBD1 (5 bases). This CDR3 region has 17 residues. V lost 0 bases, J lost 7 bases, and 22 bases lay in between. Looked up from germline, CDR1 is SGHRS and CDR2 is YFSETQ. CDR3 in DNA: TGCGCCAGCAGCTTGGAAGGGGAGAGACGGAGGCGGGGTGAAGCTTTCTTT. This sequence encodes CASSLEGERRRRGEAFF.

The chain recombines TRBV7-6 with TRBJ1-5; D call uncertain. Deletions cut 1 base from V and 6 bases from J, with 13 bases between. The CDR3 spans 15 residues. Looked up from germline, CDR1 is SGHVS and CDR2 is FNYEAQ. CDR3 in amino acids: CASSLGWGVAQPQHF. CDR3 DNA: TGTGCCAGCAGCTTAGGGTGGGGAGTGGCTCAGCCCCAGCATTTT.

The J gene is TRBJ2-4, the V gene TRBV3-1 (or the pseudogene TRBV3-2); tentative D call: TRBD2 (5 bases). Trimming cost V 4 bases and J 6 bases, with 10 bases left between them. The germline V gene has CDR1 LGHDT and CDR2 YNNKEL (reference sequence). This CDR3 is 13 amino acids long. The CDR3 region is CASSPSSGNIQYF. The DNA of the CDR3 is TGTGCCAGCAGCCCAAGCAGCGGAAACATTCAGTACTTC.

CDR3: CASSLLGQLNQPQHF. In nucleotides, the CDR3 is TGTGCCAGCAGCCTCCTGGGACAGCTCAATCAGCCCCAGCATTTT. The chain joins TRBV2 to TRBJ1-5; 7 bases map to TRBD1. The length of the CDR3 is 15 residues. Germline CDR1 and CDR2: SNHLY and FYNNEI. With V trimmed by 6 bases and J by 3 bases, 8 bases remained unmatched.

This chain joins TRBV7-2 and TRBJ1-2; D not certain. The CDR3 length is 15 residues. V was trimmed by 1 base and J by 4 bases, leaving 13 bases between them. From germline, CDR1 is SGHTA and CDR2 FQGNSA. As DNA, the CDR3 is TGTGCCAGCAGCTTAGGAGCTCAGAGGGCCTATGGCTACACCTTC. It encodes CASSLGAQRAYGYTF.

The chain couples TRBV27 to TRBJ2-1, with 8 nucleotides matching TRBD2. Germline CDR1 reads MNHEY; CDR2 reads SMNVEV (reference sequence). With 5 bases clipped from V and 8 bases from J, the junction kept 14 bases outside the gene matches. This CDR3 is 16 amino acids long. Here the CDR3 reads CASSPNVGTSFHEQFF. The CDR3 nucleotides read TGTGCCAGCAGTCCAAACGTCGGGACTAGTTTCCATGAGCAGTTCTTC.

The sample holds a few counts of this clone. At one of its ends the junction is not consistent with the germline gene, which may arise from a read error. The chain carries TRBV30 and TRBJ2-7; perhaps TRBD1 as D (5 bases). Germline CDR1 and CDR2: GTSNPN and SVGIG (reference sequence). The CDR3 has 13 amino acids. The DNA for the CDR3 is TGTGCCTGGAGTCGACAGAGAGACATCCCTAACAGTTTC. This gives the protein CAWSRQRDIPNSF.

The count of this clone is one. The CDR3 protein is CASSPTGLGTEAFF. The DNA of the CDR3 is TGTGCCAGCAGTCCAACAGGGCTGGGCACTGAAGCTTTCTTT. The gene calls are TRBV7-8 and TRBJ1-1; possibly TRBD1 for D (6 bases). CDR3 length: 14 amino acids. V lost 6 bases, J lost 4 bases, and 15 bases lay in between. CDR1 is SGHVS, CDR2 FQNEAQ, per germline.

The chain has TRBV6-4 and TRBJ1-2; 12 bases are shared with TRBD1. CDR1 is MRHNA and CDR2 is SNTAGT in the germline V gene. This CDR3 has 15 amino acids. V was pared by 6 bases and J by 4 bases, with 6 bases of the junction left unmatched. CDR3 region: CASRAGTGGFYGYTF. Here the CDR3 DNA reads TGTGCCAGCAGGGCAGGGACAGGGGGCTTCTATGGCTACACCTTC.

As DNA, the CDR3 is TGCGCCAGCAGCCAAGATCCCGGACTAGCGGGGGGGCTGATGATCTACGAGCAGTACTTC. This translates into CASSQDPGLAGGLMIYEQYF. V gene TRBV4-1 combines with J gene TRBJ2-7; 15 bases map to TRBD2. CDR3 length: 20 amino acids. Per germline, CDR1 MGHRA and CDR2 YSYEKL. With V trimmed by 0 bases and J by 3 bases, 12 bases remained unmatched.

The CDR3 protein is CASSHGTNTDTQYF. CDR3 DNA sequence: TGCGCCAGCAGCCATGGGACTAACACAGATACGCAGTATTTT. The V and J genes are TRBV4-1 and TRBJ2-3; TRBD2 matches at 7 bases. This CDR3 comprises 14 residues. The germline V gene encodes CDR1 MGHRA and CDR2 YSYEKL. V lost 3 bases to trimming and J lost 2 bases; unmatched junction nucleotides: 2.

The chain recombines TRBV12-3 or TRBV12-4 with TRBJ1-2; possible D gene TRBD1, 5 bases. The length of the CDR3 is 12 residues. The ends were cut back, 8 bases at V and 8 bases at J, with 15 bases in the middle. The CDR3 DNA follows: TGTGCCAGCCTTGGGGCGACGTTCGGCTACACCTTC. It is translated as CASLGATFGYTF.

This clone was observed once. The J gene is TRBJ2-7, the V gene TRBV4-2; D not certain. CDR3 length: 16 amino acids. The V and J ends lost 0 bases and 0 bases respectively, with 12 bases between them. Per germline, CDR1 LGHNA and CDR2 YNFKEQ. CDR3: CASSQEPATSSYEQYF. The CDR3 DNA follows: TGTGCCAGCAGCCAAGAGCCAGCGACGAGCTCCTACGAGCAGTACTTC.